This T cell receptor (beta chain) was identified in a study of identifying expanded T cells in peripheral blood. Sequencing was performed with immunoSEQ multiplex PCR; in TCRdb, only in-frame clones are kept and a portion is missing. The sample has roughly 100,000 clones; 88% are singletons. Germline CDR1 reads SEHNR; CDR2 reads FQNEAQ (reference sequence). Trimming took 5 bases from V and 3 from J, leaving 14 bases between them. This CDR3 is 14 amino acids long. The TCR originated in a person aged 18 to 69 in good health. The specimen sequenced was blood. The gene calls are TRBV7-9 and TRBJ2-7; D perhaps matches TRBD2 (5 bases). The CDR3 here is CASSAGASSYEQYF. The CDR3 nucleotides read TGTGCCAGCAGCGCCGGCGCTAGCAGCTACGAGCAGTACTTC.